This T cell receptor (beta chain) originates from a study of vaccination and CD4 T cells after COVID-19. This clonotype showed up just a few times. Its antigen remains unidentified. The study's findings and limits: Median SARS-CoV-2-reactive clonotype numbers went from about 20 to 38; this increase was not significant.

The CDR3 extends over 13 amino acids. Trimming left V 1 base short and J 0 bases short, with 3 bases between. Per germline, CDR1 SGHTA and CDR2 FQGTGA. Regarding treatment: approximately 10-day PBMC culture with coronavirus spike peptide pools or control peptides (ViraFEST assay). In the ViraFEST assay, peptide-pool expansion preceded TCR sequencing of expanded clonotypes. Sequencing of cultured CD4+ T cell DNA used the Oncomine TCR Beta short-read assay. One entry per CDR3 protein, called by TCRdb with MiXCR from the PCR reads. The sample yields nearly 25,000 distinct CDR3 sequences, roughly 64% seen once.

This receptor was obtained from a human donor who had recovered from COVID-19. The sample taken for sequencing was CD4+ T cells from blood, cultured in vitro. The chain employs TRBV7-3 and TRBJ2-5, with D hard to call. CDR3 nucleotide sequence: TGTGCCAGCAGCTTAATATACCAAGAGACCCAGTACTTC. Translated, it gives CASSLIYQETQYF.